The 6 T cell receptor beta chains below were found in one sample sequenced in a study of identical twins. TCRdb redid the calling of the 5' RACE reads with MiXCR, one entry per CDR3 protein. The table includes 600,000 to 700,000 distinct CDR3 sequences, approximately 22% detected once. The data also belong to a second study, concerning T cells expressing NK-cell markers.

Sequenced material: PBMCs. The receptors derive from a woman under 30 in good health.

The chain joins TRBV9 to TRBJ2-2, with 10 bases aligning to TRBD1. CDR1 is SGDLS and CDR2 is YYNGEE in the germline V gene. Trimming cost V 3 bases and J 4 bases; bases outside gene matches: 15. The CDR3 is made up of 19 amino acids. The CDR3 DNA sequence: TGTGCCAGCAGCGCAGTCCGTCTCGGGACAGGGGAGAGCACCGGGGAGCTGTTTTTT. Translating gives CASSAVRLGTGESTGELFF.

The chain carries TRBV6-1 and TRBJ2-3, with D perhaps given as TRBD1 or TRBD2 (6 bases each). Germline CDR1 MNHNS, CDR2 SASEGT. The germline V and J ends were trimmed by 5 bases and 4 bases, with 10 bases remaining between them. The CDR3 consists of 13 residues. Written as DNA, the CDR3 is TGTGCCAGCAGTAATAGGGGGGCAGATACGCAGTATTTT. It codes for CASSNRGADTQYF.

CDR3 region: CSARLQGGAPGEQFF. The CDR3 DNA reads as TGCAGTGCTAGGTTACAGGGGGGAGCGCCGGGGGAGCAGTTCTTC. The chain joins TRBV20-1 to TRBJ2-1, with 8 bases lining up with TRBD1. The V gene end was trimmed by 3 bases and the J gene end by 10 bases; junction bases not matched to a gene: 14. This CDR3 has 15 amino acids. Germline V gene sequence: CDR1 DFQATT, CDR2 SNEGSKA (reference sequence).

This clonotype was seen more than once but under ten times. This chain uses TRBV20-1 with TRBJ2-1; D unresolved. This CDR3 spans 13 amino acids. In germline, CDR1 is DFQATT, CDR2 SNEGSKA (reference sequence). Trimming left V 3 bases short and J 3 bases short, with 9 bases between. As DNA, the CDR3 is TGCAGTGCTAGTACCGGCAACTACAATGAGCAGTTCTTC. Its protein is CSASTGNYNEQFF.

This clonotype was seen at least ten times. The rearrangement links TRBV11-2 to TRBJ2-3, with no clear D. CDR1 is SGHAT, CDR2 FQNNGV, per germline. The CDR3 is 16 residues long. The V end was cut by 4 bases, the J end by 4 bases, with 18 bases between. The CDR3: CASSSTHSLLADTQYF. Written as DNA, the CDR3 is TGTGCCAGCAGCTCTACGCATTCCCTTTTGGCAGATACGCAGTATTTT.

This clonotype was seen only a few times. This chain connects TRBV5-1 to TRBJ1-3; weak D call: TRBD1 (5 bases). The V end was cut by 4 bases, the J end by 0 bases, with 8 bases between. This CDR3 is 14 amino acids long. Germline V lookup: CDR1 SGHRS, CDR2 YFSETQ. The CDR3: CASSPGDSGNTIYF. Written as DNA, the CDR3 is TGCGCCAGCAGCCCGGGGGACTCTGGAAACACCATATATTTT.